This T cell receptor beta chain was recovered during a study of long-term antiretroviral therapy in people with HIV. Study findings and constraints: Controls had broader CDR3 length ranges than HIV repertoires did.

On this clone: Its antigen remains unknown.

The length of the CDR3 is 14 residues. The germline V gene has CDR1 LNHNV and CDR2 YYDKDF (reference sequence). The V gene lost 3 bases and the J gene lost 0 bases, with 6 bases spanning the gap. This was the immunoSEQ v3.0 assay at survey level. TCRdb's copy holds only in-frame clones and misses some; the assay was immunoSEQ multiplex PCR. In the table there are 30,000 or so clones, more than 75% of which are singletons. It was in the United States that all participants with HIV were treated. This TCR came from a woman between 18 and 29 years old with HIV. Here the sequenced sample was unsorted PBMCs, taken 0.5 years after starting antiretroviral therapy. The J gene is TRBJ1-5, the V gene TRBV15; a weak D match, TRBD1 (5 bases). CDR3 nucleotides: TGTGCCACCAGCAGTAGGGGTAGCAATCAGCCCCAGCATTTT. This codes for CATSSRGSNQPQHF. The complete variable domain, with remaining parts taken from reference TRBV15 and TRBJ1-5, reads DAMVIQNPRYQVTQFGKPVTLSCSQTLNHNVMYWYQQKSSQAPKLLFHYYDKDFNNEADTPDNFQSRRPNTSFCFLDIRSPGLGDTAMYLCATSSRGSNQPQHFGDGTRLSIL.